The rows below give T cell receptor beta chains drawn from one sample of a study of T cell responses to AZD1222 COVID-19 vaccine. Some clones are missing from TCRdb's copy, which holds only in-frame ones; the method was immunoSEQ multiplex PCR. The sample includes 140,000 to 150,000 clones, over 90% of them seen just once. The sequenced sample was peripheral blood, obtained on day 0 of AZD1222 vaccination. Every receptor here comes from an adult in good health. Both conserved end residues are part of each CDR3. Fields, in order: J gene, V gene, clone size, D gene, CDR3 DNA, CDR3 protein. D genes are given only for firm matches. Part of the rows lack a size; the others show once, few, many or a class for expanded clones.

j_gene: TRBJ1-1
v_gene: TRBV19
abundance: once
d_gene: NA
CDR3nt: TGTGCCAGTAGGGGGCGCAGGGACAACACTGAAGCTTTCTTT
CDR3aa: CASRGRRDNTEAFF

j_gene: TRBJ2-7
v_gene: TRBV27
abundance: NA
d_gene: TRBD1
CDR3nt: TGTGCCAGTCGACAGGGGTCGAACTACGAGCAGTACTTC
CDR3aa: CASRQGSNYEQYF

j_gene: TRBJ1-2
v_gene: TRBV30
abundance: NA
d_gene: NA
CDR3nt: TGTGCCTGGAGTCAAGACGGAAGCTATGGCTACACCTTC
CDR3aa: CAWSQDGSYGYTF

j_gene: TRBJ1-6
v_gene: TRBV5-3
abundance: NA
d_gene: NA
CDR3nt: TGTGCCAGAAGCGCCGACAGGCCTGACTATAATTCACCCCTCCACTTT
CDR3aa: CARSADRPDYNSPLHF

j_gene: TRBJ1-1
v_gene: TRBV9
abundance: NA
d_gene: NA
CDR3nt: TGTGCCAGCAGCCCAGCCCAGGGAGAGATCACTGAAGCTTTCTTT
CDR3aa: CASSPAQGEITEAFF

j_gene: TRBJ2-4
v_gene: TRBV19
abundance: NA
d_gene: NA
CDR3nt: TGTGCCAGTAGTATAACAGGCAGGGTTGTCGGTTTGACCAAAAACATTCAGTACTTC
CDR3aa: CASSITGRVVGLTKNIQYF

j_gene: TRBJ1-6
v_gene: TRBV28
abundance: NA
d_gene: NA
CDR3nt: TGTGCCAGCAGGCGAGGGGGGGACTATAATTCACCCCTCCACTTT
CDR3aa: CASRRGGDYNSPLHF

j_gene: TRBJ1-2
v_gene: TRBV7-8
abundance: NA
d_gene: NA
CDR3nt: TGTGCCAGCAGCACCCGTGTTAACTATGGCTACACCTTC
CDR3aa: CASSTRVNYGYTF

j_gene: TRBJ2-7
v_gene: TRBV30
abundance: NA
d_gene: TRBD2
CDR3nt: TGTGCCTGGGCTAGCGGTTACGAGCAGTACTTC
CDR3aa: CAWASGYEQYF

j_gene: TRBJ1-1
v_gene: TRBV19
abundance: once
d_gene: NA
CDR3nt: TGTGCCAGTAGTATAAACACACCTCTGAACACTGAAGCTTTCTTT
CDR3aa: CASSINTPLNTEAFF

j_gene: TRBJ1-4
v_gene: TRBV27
abundance: NA
d_gene: NA
CDR3nt: TGTGCCAGCAGTTTTGGGGTTGGGGCTAATGAAAAACTGTTTTTT
CDR3aa: CASSFGVGANEKLFF

j_gene: TRBJ1-1
v_gene: TRBV14
abundance: NA
d_gene: NA
CDR3nt: TGTGCCAGCAGCCAAGATGGTGGGATCGAAGCTTTCTTT
CDR3aa: CASSQDGGIEAFF

j_gene: TRBJ2-7
v_gene: TRBV5-4
abundance: NA
d_gene: NA
CDR3nt: TGTGCCAGCAGCTCCCCGGCGGGCGCGGCCTACGAGCAGTACTTC
CDR3aa: CASSSPAGAAYEQYF

j_gene: TRBJ1-1
v_gene: TRBV6-5
abundance: NA
d_gene: TRBD1
CDR3nt: TGTGCCAGCAGATATGGACAGGGGGCAGAATCTGAAGCTTTCTTT
CDR3aa: CASRYGQGAESEAFF

j_gene: TRBJ1-4
v_gene: TRBV2
abundance: NA
d_gene: NA
CDR3nt: TGTGCCAGCAGAGTTCAGAGCGAAAAACTGTTTTTT
CDR3aa: CASRVQSEKLFF

j_gene: TRBJ1-2
v_gene: TRBV11-2
abundance: NA
d_gene: TRBD1
CDR3nt: TGTGCCAGCACCTTCCGGACAGGGCACTATGGCTACACCTTC
CDR3aa: CASTFRTGHYGYTF

j_gene: TRBJ2-1
v_gene: TRBV28
abundance: NA
d_gene: NA
CDR3nt: TGTGCCAGCAGCCAAAGGGGGAACCTTCCCGTTGAGCAGTTCTTC
CDR3aa: CASSQRGNLPVEQFF

j_gene: TRBJ2-5
v_gene: TRBV5-1
abundance: NA
d_gene: NA
CDR3nt: TGCGCCAGCAGCCGGACAGTCCAAGAGACCCAGTACTTC
CDR3aa: CASSRTVQETQYF

j_gene: TRBJ1-1
v_gene: TRBV2
abundance: NA
d_gene: TRBD1
CDR3nt: TGTGCCAGCAGTGAAGTGGGAGGGGGCGGCATGAACACTGAAGCTTTCTTT
CDR3aa: CASSEVGGGGMNTEAFF

j_gene: TRBJ1-4
v_gene: TRBV19
abundance: NA
d_gene: NA
CDR3nt: TGTGCCAGTAGTATACAGGGGACTAATGAAAAACTGTTTTTT
CDR3aa: CASSIQGTNEKLFF

j_gene: TRBJ1-3
v_gene: TRBV11-3
abundance: NA
d_gene: NA
CDR3nt: TGTGCCAGCAGCTCGGAATCTGGAAACACCATATATTTT
CDR3aa: CASSSESGNTIYF

j_gene: TRBJ1-3
v_gene: TRBV29-1
abundance: NA
d_gene: NA
CDR3nt: TGCAGCGTTGCGACAGATTCTGGAAACACCATATATTTT
CDR3aa: CSVATDSGNTIYF

j_gene: TRBJ1-4
v_gene: TRBV4-2
abundance: NA
d_gene: NA
CDR3nt: TGTGCCAGCAGCCAAGTCGGGGATTATAATGAAAAACTGTTTTTT
CDR3aa: CASSQVGDYNEKLFF

j_gene: TRBJ1-1
v_gene: TRBV30
abundance: NA
d_gene: NA
CDR3nt: TGTGCCTGGAGTGTACTGAGGTCCAAGACTGAAGCTTTCTTT
CDR3aa: CAWSVLRSKTEAFF

j_gene: TRBJ2-1
v_gene: TRBV6-1
abundance: NA
d_gene: NA
CDR3nt: TGTGCCAGCAGTGAGGGACCGACTAGCTCCTACAATGAGCAGTTCTTC
CDR3aa: CASSEGPTSSYNEQFF

j_gene: TRBJ1-6
v_gene: TRBV9
abundance: NA
d_gene: TRBD1
CDR3nt: TGTGCCAGCAGCCCCACGCCGACAGGGAGAGGGTCACCCCTCCACTTT
CDR3aa: CASSPTPTGRGSPLHF

j_gene: TRBJ1-1
v_gene: TRBV6-5
abundance: NA
d_gene: NA
CDR3nt: TGTGCCAGCAGTTTAGGGTGGAGGCACACTGAAGCTTTCTTT
CDR3aa: CASSLGWRHTEAFF

j_gene: TRBJ2-2
v_gene: TRBV29-1
abundance: NA
d_gene: NA
CDR3nt: TGCAGCGTTGAAGGGGCCCGGGGATCGGAGACCGGGGAGCTGTTTTTT
CDR3aa: CSVEGARGSETGELFF

j_gene: TRBJ2-4
v_gene: TRBV5-1
abundance: NA
d_gene: NA
CDR3nt: TGCGCCAGCAGCTCCGGGACGGTAGCCAAAAACATTCAGTACTTC
CDR3aa: CASSSGTVAKNIQYF

j_gene: TRBJ1-2
v_gene: TRBV24-1
abundance: NA
d_gene: NA
CDR3nt: TGTGCCACCAGTGATTCCTCAGGGCCGGACGTCTATGGCTACACCTTC
CDR3aa: CATSDSSGPDVYGYTF

j_gene: TRBJ2-3
v_gene: TRBV6-5
abundance: NA
d_gene: NA
CDR3nt: TGTGCCAGCAGTTACTCGGCCTCCGGGGATACGCAGTATTTT
CDR3aa: CASSYSASGDTQYF

j_gene: TRBJ2-1
v_gene: TRBV13
abundance: NA
d_gene: NA
CDR3nt: TGTGCCAGCAGCTTCCCGACTAGATACAATGAGCAGTTCTTC
CDR3aa: CASSFPTRYNEQFF

j_gene: TRBJ1-1
v_gene: TRBV3-1/TRBV3-2
abundance: NA
d_gene: NA
CDR3nt: TGTGCCAGCAGCCGAGAAGGGTGGGCTGAAGCTTTCTTT
CDR3aa: CASSREGWAEAFF

j_gene: TRBJ1-2
v_gene: TRBV25-1
abundance: NA
d_gene: NA
CDR3nt: TGTGCCAGCAGTGGACGCTTTGCCTATGGCTACACCTTC
CDR3aa: CASSGRFAYGYTF

j_gene: TRBJ2-1
v_gene: TRBV10-1
abundance: NA
d_gene: NA
CDR3nt: TGCGCCAGCAGTGAGACGGACCAAGGGAACTACAATGAGCAGTTCTTC
CDR3aa: CASSETDQGNYNEQFF

j_gene: TRBJ2-3
v_gene: TRBV12-5
abundance: NA
d_gene: NA
CDR3nt: TGTGCTAGTGGTCAGGACGGTGCTAGCACAGATACGCAGTATTTT
CDR3aa: CASGQDGASTDTQYF

j_gene: TRBJ2-7
v_gene: TRBV2
abundance: NA
d_gene: TRBD2
CDR3nt: TGTGCCAGCAGTGTTAGCGGGAGTCCCACCTACGAGCAGTACTTC
CDR3aa: CASSVSGSPTYEQYF

j_gene: TRBJ2-7
v_gene: TRBV18
abundance: NA
d_gene: TRBD2
CDR3nt: TGTGCCAGCTCACCTACGACCGAAGCGGGATGGCACGAGCAGTACTTC
CDR3aa: CASSPTTEAGWHEQYF

j_gene: TRBJ2-3
v_gene: TRBV7-3
abundance: NA
d_gene: NA
CDR3nt: TGTGCCAGCAGCTCGGTTAGCACAGATACGCAGTATTTT
CDR3aa: CASSSVSTDTQYF

j_gene: TRBJ1-1
v_gene: TRBV19
abundance: NA
d_gene: NA
CDR3nt: TGTGCCAGTAGACCAGACAGGTCCACTGAAGCTTTCTTT
CDR3aa: CASRPDRSTEAFF

j_gene: TRBJ1-1
v_gene: TRBV21-1
abundance: NA
d_gene: NA
CDR3nt: TGTGCCAGCGGCGGCCACACTGAAGCTTTCTTT
CDR3aa: CASGGHTEAFF

j_gene: TRBJ1-1
v_gene: TRBV18
abundance: NA
d_gene: NA
CDR3nt: TGTGCCAGCTCACCACGGGGCAGGGAGAACACTGAAGCTTTCTTT
CDR3aa: CASSPRGRENTEAFF

j_gene: TRBJ2-7
v_gene: TRBV2
abundance: few
d_gene: NA
CDR3nt: TGTGCCAGCAGTAGACAGAGCCCTAACGAGCAGTACTTC
CDR3aa: CASSRQSPNEQYF

j_gene: TRBJ1-1
v_gene: TRBV6-4
abundance: NA
d_gene: NA
CDR3nt: TGTGCCAGCAGTGACGGCGCGGGCACTGAAGCTTTCTTT
CDR3aa: CASSDGAGTEAFF

j_gene: TRBJ2-7
v_gene: TRBV4-1
abundance: NA
d_gene: TRBD1
CDR3nt: TGCGCCAGCAGCCAGGACAGGGGGCAATACGAGCAGTACTTC
CDR3aa: CASSQDRGQYEQYF

j_gene: TRBJ2-2
v_gene: TRBV24-1
abundance: NA
d_gene: NA
CDR3nt: TGTGCCACCAGTGATGAAGGGCCAGGGTACACCGCCGGGGAGCTGTTTTTT
CDR3aa: CATSDEGPGYTAGELFF

j_gene: TRBJ1-1
v_gene: TRBV18
abundance: NA
d_gene: TRBD1
CDR3nt: TGTGCCAGCTCACGTGGGACAGGGGGCTTTGCTTTCTTT
CDR3aa: CASSRGTGGFAFF

j_gene: TRBJ2-1
v_gene: TRBV10-3
abundance: NA
d_gene: NA
CDR3nt: TGTGCCACCGGGACGTTTGAGCAGTTCTTC
CDR3aa: CATGTFEQFF

j_gene: TRBJ1-5
v_gene: TRBV3-1/TRBV3-2
abundance: NA
d_gene: TRBD1
CDR3nt: TGTGCCAGCAGCCAAGTAGGAGGGGGCTCGGTTAGTGGAAAGCCCCAGCATTTT
CDR3aa: CASSQVGGGSVSGKPQHF

j_gene: TRBJ2-2
v_gene: TRBV5-1
abundance: NA
d_gene: NA
CDR3nt: TGCGCCAGCAGCTTGGCCGGGCAGACCGCGAACACCGGGGAGCTGTTTTTT
CDR3aa: CASSLAGQTANTGELFF

j_gene: TRBJ2-1
v_gene: TRBV15
abundance: NA
d_gene: NA
CDR3nt: TGTGCCACCAGCAGAGATAATAATGAGCAGTTCTTC
CDR3aa: CATSRDNNEQFF

j_gene: TRBJ2-7
v_gene: TRBV5-1
abundance: NA
d_gene: NA
CDR3nt: TGCGCCAGCAGCTTAGCGGCCTCGCGGGAGCAGTACTTC
CDR3aa: CASSLAASREQYF

j_gene: TRBJ2-3
v_gene: TRBV5-4
abundance: NA
d_gene: NA
CDR3nt: TGTGCCAGCAGCCCGGGACTTTTCAGCACAGATACGCAGTATTTT
CDR3aa: CASSPGLFSTDTQYF